This T cell receptor beta chain stems from a study of regulatory T cells in long-lasting Graves disease. Study context: Patients newly diagnosed with Graves' had been on antithyroid drugs for under 3 months. Study-wide results and limits: Rather than thyroid tissue, only peripheral blood underwent study. TCR diversity was lower in persistent Graves' patients than in newly diagnosed ones.

Of note for this clonotype: What it binds is unknown.

Indicated time point: newly diagnosed GD, antithyroid drugs for less than 3 months. Following extraction of RNA from PBMCs, that RNA was used to make the TCR library. Germline assignment: CDR1 DFQATT and CDR2 SNEGSKA (reference sequence). The ends were cut back, 4 bases at V and 2 bases at J, with 9 bases in the middle. This CDR3 region has 12 residues. Assembly of TCR beta libraries relied on iRepertoire HTBI primers together with Arm-PCR of CDR3 regions. TCRdb re-called the multiplex PCR reads with MiXCR, one entry per CDR3 protein. The sample has 390,000 or so distinct CDR3 sequences, about 11% seen once. This sample was also put to use in a study of T cells in Graves' hyperthyroidism and ophthalmopathy. This second study says: These patients, aged 18 to 65, had recently diagnosed hyperthyroidism lasting under 2 months.

The sequencing used peripheral blood mononuclear cells (PBMCs), collected at new diagnosis, from a patient treated with antithyroid drugs. The receptor was derived from a young woman with Graves disease. This sequence joins TRBV20-1 and TRBJ2-7, with D tentatively TRBD1 (6 bases). CDR3 nucleotides: TGCAGTGCTACTAACAGGGCCTACGAGCAGTACTTC. Protein sequence: CSATNRAYEQYF.